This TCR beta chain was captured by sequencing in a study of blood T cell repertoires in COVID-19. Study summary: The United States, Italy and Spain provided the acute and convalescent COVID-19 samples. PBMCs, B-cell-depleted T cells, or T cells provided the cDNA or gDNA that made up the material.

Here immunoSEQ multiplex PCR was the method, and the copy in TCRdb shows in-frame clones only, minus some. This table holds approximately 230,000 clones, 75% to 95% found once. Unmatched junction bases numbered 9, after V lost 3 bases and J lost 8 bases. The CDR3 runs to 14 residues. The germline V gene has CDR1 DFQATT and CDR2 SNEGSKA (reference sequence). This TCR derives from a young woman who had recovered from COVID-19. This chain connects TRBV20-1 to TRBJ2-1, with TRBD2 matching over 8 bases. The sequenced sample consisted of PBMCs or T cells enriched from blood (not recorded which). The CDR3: CSASFRGGQHEQFF. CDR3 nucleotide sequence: TGCAGTGCTAGTTTCCGGGGGGGCCAGCATGAGCAGTTCTTC.